What follows describes a single T cell receptor (beta chain). The J segment lost 7 bases and the V segment lost 2 bases, leaving 8 bases of the junction unmatched. This CDR3 has 15 amino acids. Germline-derived CDR1 and CDR2 are MNHEY and SMNVEV (reference sequence). The data stem from a study of blood T cell repertoires in COVID-19. Measured with immunoSEQ multiplex PCR; TCRdb has only the in-frame clones, and not every one. The table records approximately 220,000 clones, roughly 80% of them present only once. The chain has TRBV27 and TRBJ1-5, with 7 bases that match TRBD1. The sample was peripheral blood. The receptor comes from a woman at least 80 years old with acute or convalescent COVID-19. As DNA, the CDR3 is TGTGCCAGCAGTTTAAGACAGGGAATCGGGCAGCCCCAGCATTTT. This encodes CASSLRQGIGQPQHF.